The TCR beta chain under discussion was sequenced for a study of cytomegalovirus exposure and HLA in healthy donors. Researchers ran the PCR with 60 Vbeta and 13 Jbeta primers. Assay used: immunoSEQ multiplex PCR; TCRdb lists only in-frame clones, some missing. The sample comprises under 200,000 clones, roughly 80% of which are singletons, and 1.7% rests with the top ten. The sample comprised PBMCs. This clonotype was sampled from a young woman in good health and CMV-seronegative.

CDR3 region: CASSLKPPDSPTDTQYF. In DNA, the CDR3 is TGTGCCAGCAGCTTAAAGCCCCCGGACAGCCCCACAGATACGCAGTATTTT. V and J are TRBV11-2 and TRBJ2-3; maybe TRBD1 (6 bases). This CDR3 is 17 amino acids long. Trimming stripped 2 bases from V and 2 bases from J, with 17 bases between. Per the germline V gene, CDR1 is SGHAT and CDR2 is FQNNGV.